These 21 T cell receptor beta chains were all obtained from the same sample, sequenced in a study of T cells in Graves' hyperthyroidism and ophthalmopathy. The investigators amplified TCR beta CDR3 regions from RNA transcripts. Using the HTBI primer set, a first-round RT-PCR was run on the TCR CDR3. A single record per CDR3 protein comes from TCRdb applying MiXCR to the multiplex PCR reads. There are around 300,000 distinct CDR3 sequences in the sample; approximately 16% occur only once, and 30% lies in the top ten. The sample was blood. Every receptor here comes from a woman aged 45-65 years with Graves' hyperthyroidism that later progressed to Graves' ophthalmopathy.

This clonotype was picked up many times. The chain has TRBV7-6 and TRBJ2-1; the D call may be TRBD1 or TRBD2 (7 bases each). Germline V gene lookup returns CDR1 SGHVS and CDR2 FNYEAQ. CDR3 length equals 15 residues. The V and J ends lost 3 bases and 6 bases respectively, with 15 bases between them. The CDR3 DNA sequence: TGTGCCAGCAGCTTTTCGGCAGGGGGGGGCAATGAGCAGTTCTTC. Its translation: CASSFSAGGGNEQFF. The full variable domain, rest sourced from reference TRBV7-6 and TRBJ2-1, is GAGVSQSPRYKVTKRGQDVALRCDPISGHVSLYWYRQALGQGPEFLTYFNYEAQQDKSGLPNDRFSAERPEGSISTLTIQRTEQRDSAMYRCASSFSAGGGNEQFFGPGTRLTVL.

CDR3 loop: CASSESTGGGTDTQYF. CDR3 DNA sequence: TGTGCCAGCAGTGAATCGACAGGGGGCGGAACAGATACGCAGTATTTT. The gene calls are TRBV6-1 and TRBJ2-3; 10 bases fit TRBD1. Germline assignment: CDR1 MNHNS and CDR2 SASEGT. V was clipped by 2 bases and J by 3 bases; unmatched bases: 5. The CDR3 contains 16 residues.

This CDR3 reads CASSPGSETDTQYF. The CDR3 DNA sequence: TGTGCCAGCAGCCCGGGGTCAGAAACAGATACGCAGTATTTT. The rearrangement uses TRBV27 and TRBJ2-3, with D possibly TRBD2 on 5 matching bases. Deletions cut 6 bases from V and 3 bases from J, with 13 bases between. CDR3 size: 14 residues. Germline CDR1 and CDR2: MNHEY and SMNVEV (reference sequence).

This clonotype was found many times. The chain carries TRBV20-1 and TRBJ2-5, with a possible D match to TRBD2 (5 bases). Germline V CDR1 and CDR2: DFQATT, SNEGSKA (reference sequence). There are 15 residues in the CDR3. V dropped 0 bases and J dropped 0 bases, with 11 bases sitting between them. CDR3 coding DNA: TGCAGTGCTAGAGATGCGGGTTTCGACCAAGAGACCCAGTACTTC. Amino acid sequence: CSARDAGFDQETQYF.

This clonotype was observed a handful of times. The chain links TRBV7-6 to TRBJ2-2, with TRBD2 as a possible D gene (6 bases). Germline V lookup: CDR1 SGHVS, CDR2 FNYEAQ. This CDR3 comprises 15 residues. Trimming stripped 0 bases from V and 7 bases from J, with 12 bases between. CDR3 protein: CASSLARLDNGELFF. The CDR3 region has the DNA TGTGCCAGCAGCTTAGCGCGACTAGACAACGGGGAGCTGTTTTTT.

This clonotype showed up many times. V and J are TRBV28 and TRBJ1-2; D unresolved. The germline gives CDR1 MDHEN, CDR2 SYDVKM. The CDR3 has 12 amino acids. V was cut by 8 bases and J by 8 bases, with 15 bases left in between. The CDR3 bases are TGTGCCAGCTGGGGAAGGGCGCGGGGCTACACCTTC. Protein sequence: CASWGRARGYTF.

Of note for this clonotype: A much larger clone lies a single base off, so this may be a read error. The genes are TRBV18 and TRBJ1-4; 7 bases align to TRBD1. After removal of 1 base from V and 12 bases from J, the junction contained 11 bases not matched to a gene. Germline values: CDR1 KGHSH, CDR2 LQKENI. The CDR3 length is 15 residues. The CDR3 here is CASSPRQGLREELFF. The CDR3 DNA reads TGTGCCAGCTCACCACGACAGGGCTTAAGAGAAGAACTGTTTTTT. The variable domain in full, with the rest retrieved from reference TRBV18 and TRBJ1-4, is NAGVMQNPRHLVRRRGQEARLRCSPMKGHSHVYWYRQLPEEGLKFMVYLQKENIIDESGMPKERFSAEFPKEGPSILRIQQVVRGDSAAYFCASSPRQGLREELFFGSGTQLSVL.

This clonotype was detected ten times or more. V gene TRBV3-1 combines with J gene TRBJ2-3, with TRBD2 identical over 9 bases. Germline V gene sequence: CDR1 LGHDT, CDR2 YNNKEL (reference sequence). CDR3 size: 14 residues. V was clipped by 4 bases and J by 4 bases; unmatched bases: 3. The CDR3 loop reads CASSLSGSSDTQYF. The CDR3 DNA reads TGTGCCAGCAGCCTTAGCGGGAGTTCAGATACGCAGTATTTT.

This clonotype was seen many times. J is TRBJ2-7 and V is TRBV20-1, with TRBD1 as a possible D gene (6 bases). V gave up 5 bases and J gave up 2 bases, with 16 bases separating them. The germline gives CDR1 DFQATT, CDR2 SNEGSKA (reference sequence). The CDR3 length is 14 residues. CDR3 loop: CSAPDSAWAYEQYF. The CDR3, as DNA: TGCAGTGCTCCGGACAGTGCTTGGGCCTACGAGCAGTACTTC.

This clonotype was counted between two and nine times. The V and J genes are TRBV27 and TRBJ2-3; D might be TRBD1 or TRBD2, each matching 5 bases. The V end was cut by 5 bases, the J end by 14 bases, with 17 bases between. The CDR3 is 12 residues long. The germline V gene encodes CDR1 MNHEY and CDR2 SMNVEV (reference sequence). The CDR3 protein is CASSKRGRVVYF. Written as DNA, the CDR3 is TGTGCCAGCAGTAAGAGGGGAAGGGTAGTGTATTTT.

The chain couples TRBV6-9 to TRBJ1-5; no reliable D call. This CDR3 spans 14 amino acids. CDR1 is MNHGY and CDR2 is SVAAGI in the germline V gene. The V and J ends lost 3 bases and 5 bases respectively, with 11 bases between them. Here the CDR3 reads CASSYDPVYQPQHF. The CDR3 nucleotides are TGTGCCAGCAGTTACGATCCAGTCTATCAGCCCCAGCATTTT.

The sample holds a few counts of this clonotype. The chain has TRBV5-1 and TRBJ2-1; the match to TRBD1 covers 7 bases. Germline CDR1 reads SGHRS; CDR2 reads YFSETQ. V gave up 2 bases and J gave up 5 bases; unmatched junction bases: 7. The CDR3 runs to 15 residues. CDR3 coding DNA: TGCGCCAGCAGCTTCCACAGGGGCCTACACAATGAGCAGTTCTTC. It translates to CASSFHRGLHNEQFF.

The CDR3 DNA sequence: TGTGCCAGCAGTTTTAGGGCGGGCAAAAACATTCAGTACTTC. This encodes CASSFRAGKNIQYF. The chain combines TRBV28 with TRBJ2-4, with a weak D call TRBD2 (5 bases). This CDR3 comprises 14 residues. Trimming took off 3 bases at V and 3 bases at J, with 9 bases between the two ends. Germline V gene data show CDR1 as MDHEN and CDR2 as SYDVKM.

V usage is TRBV28 and J usage is TRBJ1-2; no clear D. The CDR3 has 17 residues. CDR1 is MDHEN, CDR2 SYDVKM, per germline. V was cut by 2 bases and J by 4 bases, with 20 bases left in between. The CDR3 sequence: CASSLLNPGPSVYGYTF. The CDR3 DNA sequence: TGTGCCAGCAGTTTACTTAACCCAGGCCCTTCCGTCTATGGCTACACCTTC.

The chain uses TRBV7-9 and TRBJ1-5, with D tentatively TRBD1 (5 bases). V was clipped by 5 bases and J by 5 bases, with 13 bases between them. The CDR3 totals 14 residues. Germline-derived CDR1 and CDR2 are SEHNR and FQNEAQ (reference sequence). CDR3 DNA sequence: TGTGCCAGCAGCCTCATTGGGACCCATCAGCCCCAGCATTTT. This translates into CASSLIGTHQPQHF. Drawing the rest from reference TRBV7-9 and TRBJ1-5, the complete variable domain is DTGVSQNPRHKITKRGQNVTFRCDPISEHNRLYWYRQTLGQGPEFLTYFQNEAQLEKSRLLSDRFSAERPKGSFSTLEIQRTEQGDSAMYLCASSLIGTHQPQHFGDGTRLSIL.

The V gene is TRBV7-3, the J gene TRBJ2-3, with D unclear. Germline V gene lookup returns CDR1 SGHTA and CDR2 FQGTGA. Trimming took 2 bases from V and 2 from J, leaving 11 bases between them. The CDR3 totals 15 residues. This CDR3 is CASSLSRTSTDTQYF. Written as DNA, the CDR3 is TGTGCCAGCAGCTTATCCCGTACCTCCACAGATACGCAGTATTTT.

As regards this clonotype: A much larger clone sits a single nucleotide away, making a read error possible. The chain joins TRBV15 to TRBJ2-1; 7 positions agree with TRBD2. TRBJ2-7 explains the end of the DNA better; the J call may be wrong. The CDR3 contains 15 residues. In germline, CDR1 is LNHNV, CDR2 YYDKDF (reference sequence). The CDR3 DNA reads TGTGCCACCAGCACGAGGACTAGAGGAAACAATGAGCAGTACTTC. It yields the protein CATSTRTRGNNEQYF.

This clonotype was recorded many times. The chain links TRBV20-1 to TRBJ2-1; no clear D gene. V was trimmed by 1 base and J by 4 bases, leaving 8 bases between them. The length of the CDR3 is 13 residues. Germline lookup yields CDR1 DFQATT and CDR2 SNEGSKA (reference sequence). This CDR3 is CSARGGPYNEQFF. The DNA for the CDR3 is TGCAGTGCTAGAGGCGGACCATACAATGAGCAGTTCTTC.

This clonotype was seen repeatedly, ten times or more. The chain recombines TRBV20-1 with TRBJ2-5, with 14 nucleotides matching TRBD2. V trimming: 6 bases; J trimming: 4 bases; junction bases outside the gene matches: 13. Germline lookup yields CDR1 DFQATT and CDR2 SNEGSKA (reference sequence). The length of the CDR3 is 17 residues. The CDR3 here is CSANTGLAGVGGETQYF. CDR3 DNA: TGCAGTGCAAATACGGGACTAGCGGGAGTTGGGGGAGAGACCCAGTACTTC.

This clonotype was seen only a few times. The chain carries TRBV20-1 and TRBJ1-2; D is uncertain. The CDR3 loop spans 11 amino acids. The V and J ends lost 6 bases and 5 bases respectively, with 10 bases between them. Looked up from germline, CDR1 is DFQATT and CDR2 is SNEGSKA (reference sequence). The CDR3, as DNA: TGCAGTGCCTTTAAGTTGTATGGCTACACCTTC. Its translation is CSAFKLYGYTF.

This clonotype has just a few counts. This sequence joins TRBV5-1 and TRBJ2-5, with TRBD2 identical over 9 bases. The germline V gene has CDR1 SGHRS and CDR2 YFSETQ. After removal of 0 bases from V and 5 bases from J, the junction contained 8 bases not matched to a gene. This CDR3 is built from 16 residues. The CDR3 spells CASSLGIAGEGETQYF. The CDR3 bases are TGCGCCAGCAGCTTGGGCATAGCGGGAGAGGGTGAGACCCAGTACTTC.